What follows describes a single T cell receptor (beta chain). This entry comes from a study of spatial heterogeneity in lung cancer. The time point: sample taken at primary tumor resection. CDR3 size: 17 residues. With V trimmed by 6 bases and J by 0 bases, 12 bases remained unmatched. From germline, CDR1 is MNHEY and CDR2 SVGEGT. Every TCR cDNA molecule carried a tag that served as a unique molecular identifier. Each CDR3 protein gets one entry after TCRdb re-called the 5' RACE reads with MiXCR. The table shows about 48,000 distinct CDR3 sequences, with roughly 5% occurring only once. The chain recombines TRBV6-2 or TRBV6-3 with TRBJ2-5; 8 bases agree with TRBD2. Material: PBMCs, obtained at surgery. The TCR originated in a male donor with early-stage non-small cell lung cancer. CDR3 protein: CASRRRGGLRYQETQYF. The CDR3 DNA follows: TGTGCCAGCAGACGACGGGGGGGACTCCGGTACCAAGAGACCCAGTACTTC.